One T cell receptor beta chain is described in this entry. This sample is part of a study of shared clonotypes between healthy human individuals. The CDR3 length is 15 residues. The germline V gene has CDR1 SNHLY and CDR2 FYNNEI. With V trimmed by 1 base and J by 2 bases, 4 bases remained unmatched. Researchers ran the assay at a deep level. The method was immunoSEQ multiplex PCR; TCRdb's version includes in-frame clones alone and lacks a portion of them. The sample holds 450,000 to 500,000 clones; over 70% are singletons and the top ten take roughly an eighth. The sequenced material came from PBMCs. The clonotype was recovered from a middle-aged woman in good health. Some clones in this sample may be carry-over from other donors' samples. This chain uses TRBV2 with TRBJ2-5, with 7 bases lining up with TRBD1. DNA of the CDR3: TGTGCCAGCAGTGAAGTTGGCAGGGGGCAAGAGACCCAGTACTTC. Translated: CASSEVGRGQETQYF.